This T cell receptor (beta chain) was sequenced for a study of CD8 T cells in ankylosing spondylitis. Overall study results and limits: Seemingly characteristic of ankylosing spondylitis blood was a TCR beta motif consisting of eight highly homologous variants. Clones tied to disease were said to be significantly enriched in matched ankylosing spondylitis synovial fluid. CD8+ cells made up the disease-linked clones, which were relatively rare in peripheral blood.

This clonotype appeared a few times. Its specificity is unknown. The CDR3 runs 18 residues. V was trimmed by 3 bases and J by 0 bases, leaving 18 bases between them. Making use of molecular barcodes, quantitative 5'-RACE generated TCR beta libraries. From the 5' RACE reads, TCRdb called clonotypes with MiXCR, one entry per CDR3 protein. There are 150,000 or so distinct CDR3 sequences in the sample; roughly a third occur only once, and about 5.5% lies in the top ten. The V gene is TRBV12-3 or TRBV12-4, the J gene TRBJ2-1, with D possibly being TRBD1 (5 bases). The sequenced sample was synovial fluid, either unsorted or a sorted T cell fraction (not recorded which). This receptor was identified in a male donor with ankylosing spondylitis. CDR3 sequence reads: CASSLLATAGRSYNEQFF. CDR3 DNA sequence: TGTGCCAGCAGTTTGCTCGCCACAGCAGGGCGCTCCTACAATGAGCAGTTCTTC.